The sequence of this T cell receptor beta chain was determined in a study of shared clonotypes between healthy human individuals. About this clone itself: What it recognizes is unknown.

The genomic DNA of each subset was split evenly across several immunoSEQ plates. The assay was immunoSEQ multiplex PCR, and TCRdb's table has in-frame clones only and misses some. The table has 2 million to 3 million clones, approximately 93% seen once; the top ten hold around 0.37%. Study findings and constraints: Against clonotypes common to all four donors, non-shared ones had lower generation probabilities. Memory subsets had estimated richness that was generally smaller than that of naive subsets.

Per germline, CDR1 SGHRS and CDR2 YFSETQ. The CDR3 spans 13 residues. V was shortened by 6 bases and J by 6 bases, with 12 bases between the two germline ends. The sequenced material came from naive CD4+ T cells from PBMCs. Subset here: CD45RA+ positively selected. This TCR came from a man in his late teens or twenties in good health. Some clones in this sample may be carry-over from other donors' samples. V and J are TRBV5-1 and TRBJ2-2; no definite D call. The CDR3 sequence: CASTSHDAGELFF. CDR3 in DNA: TGCGCCAGCACCTCCCACGATGCCGGGGAGCTGTTTTTT.